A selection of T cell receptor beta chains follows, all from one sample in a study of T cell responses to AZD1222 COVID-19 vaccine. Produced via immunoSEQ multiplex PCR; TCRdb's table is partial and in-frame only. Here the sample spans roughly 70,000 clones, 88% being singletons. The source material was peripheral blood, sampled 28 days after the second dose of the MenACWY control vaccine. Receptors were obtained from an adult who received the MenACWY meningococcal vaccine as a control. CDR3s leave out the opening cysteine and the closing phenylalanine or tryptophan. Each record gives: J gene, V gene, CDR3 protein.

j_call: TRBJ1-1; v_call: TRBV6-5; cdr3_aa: ASTRGDTEAF
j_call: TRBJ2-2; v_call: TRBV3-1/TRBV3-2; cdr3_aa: ASSLPGQVKSNTGELF
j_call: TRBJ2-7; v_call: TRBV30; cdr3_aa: AWTSDRGNPYEQY
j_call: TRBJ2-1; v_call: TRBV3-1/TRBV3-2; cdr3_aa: ASSQYGTHEQF
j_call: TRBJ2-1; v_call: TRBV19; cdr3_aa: ASSMDRHQADEQF
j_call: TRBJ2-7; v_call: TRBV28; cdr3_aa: ASAGGYEQY
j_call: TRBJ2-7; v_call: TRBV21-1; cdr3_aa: ARLLLGGYEQY
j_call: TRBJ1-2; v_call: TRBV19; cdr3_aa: ASSIEGRNYGYT
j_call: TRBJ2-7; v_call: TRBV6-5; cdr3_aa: ASRIDNSYEQY
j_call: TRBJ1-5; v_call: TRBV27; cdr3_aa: ASSFSGFGNQPQH
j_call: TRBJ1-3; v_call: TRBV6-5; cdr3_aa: ASGGDSSGNTIY
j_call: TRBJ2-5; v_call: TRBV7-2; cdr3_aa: ASSLAGAGGETQY
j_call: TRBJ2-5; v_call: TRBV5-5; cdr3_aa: ASSPVQETQY
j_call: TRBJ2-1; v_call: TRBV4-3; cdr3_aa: ASSQLRSSYNEQF
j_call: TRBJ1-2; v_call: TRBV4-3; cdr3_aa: ASSRKTGENGYT
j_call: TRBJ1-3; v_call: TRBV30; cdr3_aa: AWSRNRGTGNTIY
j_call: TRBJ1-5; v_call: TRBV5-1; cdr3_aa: ASSLDQGNQPQH
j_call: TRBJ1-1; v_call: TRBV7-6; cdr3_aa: ASSLSGGLNTEAF
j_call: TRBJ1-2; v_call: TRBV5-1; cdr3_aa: ASSLEGQTNYGYT
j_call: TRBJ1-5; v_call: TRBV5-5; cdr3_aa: ASSLTENQPQH
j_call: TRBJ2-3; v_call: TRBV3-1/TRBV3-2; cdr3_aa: ADGTSGGPTDTQY
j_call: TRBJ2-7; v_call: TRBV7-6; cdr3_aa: ASSIGLAGDYEQY
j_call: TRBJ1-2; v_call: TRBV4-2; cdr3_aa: ASSQLQGNRANYGYT
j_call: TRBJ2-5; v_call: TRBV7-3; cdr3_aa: ASTQSGSLVETQY